The clone carrying this TCR beta chain was seen a handful of times. The antigen is unknown. This specimen comes from a study of cytomegalovirus exposure and HLA in healthy donors. Across the whole study: Ancestry clustering placed around four fifths of approximately 370 genotyped donors in the Caucasian-associated cluster. Study results and caveats: Sequencing depth roughly uniform across donors was assumed in presence/absence analyses. Prior analysis indicated that the majority of TCR beta V segments exhibited productivity approximately 90% or approximately 30% of the time.

From germline, CDR1 is SNHLY and CDR2 FYNNEI. V lost 8 bases and J lost 9; bases outside the gene matches: 13. This CDR3 region has 15 residues. Donors counted as nominally healthy when sampled, yet unrecorded immune exposures were likely. PCR involved 60 Vbeta and 13 Jbeta primers. Produced via immunoSEQ multiplex PCR; TCRdb's table is partial and in-frame only. Here the sample spans some 150,000 clones, around 77% being singletons. The rearrangement joins TRBV2 to TRBJ2-1; 10 bases match TRBD1. This sequence was found in a woman in her 40s in good health and CMV-seropositive. Specimen: PBMCs. CDR3 coding DNA: TGTGCCAGCTCCTCCTGGGGGACAGGGGACACTGAGCAGTTCTTC. As protein: CASSSWGTGDTEQFF.